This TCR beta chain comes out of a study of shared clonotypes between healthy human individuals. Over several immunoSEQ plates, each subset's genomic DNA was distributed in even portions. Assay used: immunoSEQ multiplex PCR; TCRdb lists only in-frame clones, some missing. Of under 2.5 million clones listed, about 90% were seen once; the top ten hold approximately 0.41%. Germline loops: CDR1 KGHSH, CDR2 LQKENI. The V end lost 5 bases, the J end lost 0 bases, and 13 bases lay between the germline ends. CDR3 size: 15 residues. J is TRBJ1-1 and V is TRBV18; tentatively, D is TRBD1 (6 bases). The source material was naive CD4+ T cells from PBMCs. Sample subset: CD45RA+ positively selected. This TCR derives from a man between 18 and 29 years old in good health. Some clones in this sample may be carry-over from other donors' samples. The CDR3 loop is CASSEGGGMNTEAFF. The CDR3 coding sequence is TGTGCCAGCTCAGAAGGGGGTGGGATGAACACTGAAGCTTTCTTT.